The text below deals with one TCR beta chain. This entry belongs to a study of blood T cell repertoires in COVID-19. Study background: Sites in the United States, Italy and Spain provided acute and convalescent COVID-19 samples.

Per the germline V gene, CDR1 is SNHLY and CDR2 is FYNNEI. This CDR3 spans 12 amino acids. V was clipped by 5 bases and J by 8 bases; unmatched bases: 5. Methods used by the authors: Estimated nucleated cell counts came from reference gene primer amplification. Libraries were prepared by immunoSEQ multiplex PCR; TCRdb keeps only in-frame clonotypes and omits some of them. The DNA gave D and trimming, while V, J and clone size come from that table. The data show fewer than 250,000 clones, with more than 70% seen just once and 7% to 10% held by the top ten. The receptor was derived from a woman between 45 and 65 years old with acute or convalescent COVID-19. Material: peripheral blood. This chain joins TRBV2 and TRBJ1-2; TRBD1 matches 7 bases. The DNA of the CDR3 is TGTGCCAGCAGTCAGGGGGAATGGGGCTACACCTTC. Residues: CASSQGEWGYTF.